This record concerns one TCR beta chain sequence. Its antigen remains unidentified. One end of the junction does not line up with germline, which may come from a read error. The data originate from a study of blood T cells in healthy people across ages. The CDR3 spans 15 residues. Germline V lookup: CDR1 LGHNA, CDR2 YNFKEQ. Then a second PCR, running roughly 7 to 11 cycles, was carried out with a sample-barcoded 5' primer and a J-beta primer mix. TCRdb reprocessed the 5' RACE reads with MiXCR, giving one entry per CDR3 protein. The table includes hundreds of thousands of distinct CDR3 sequences, under 55% detected once. Points from the study as a whole: Lack of knowledge of donor CMV status possibly confounded expanded clonotype changes. Measured against age, TCR beta diversity per million T cells decreased in a roughly linear manner. In long-lived donors, naive CD4+ cell counts and diversity exceeded those of aged donors.

Material for sequencing was blood. This clonotype originated in an older man in good health. J is TRBJ1-4 and V is TRBV4-2; D is unclear. The CDR3 region is CAGSQDEATNEKLFF. The CDR3 nucleotides read TGTGCCGGCAGCCAGGACGAGGCAACTAATGAAAAACTGTTTTTT.